The subject of this entry is one T cell receptor beta chain. This entry comes from a study of yellow fever vaccine responses in identical twins. TCRdb reanalysed the RT-PCR reads using MiXCR and keeps one entry per CDR3 protein. The repertoire holds 11,000 to 15,000 distinct CDR3 sequences, with about 88% as singletons. The CDR3 sequence is 15 residues long. V was pared by 4 bases and J by 0 bases, with 2 bases of the junction left unmatched. The germline V gene has CDR1 MNHEY and CDR2 SVGAGI. The chain uses TRBV6-5 and TRBJ2-2; 7 positions match TRBD2. The TCR originated in a woman between 18 and 29 years old who received the yellow fever vaccine. The sequencing here drew on T cells from blood (PBMCs), unsorted or a sorted subset (not recorded which), taken before or after yellow fever vaccination (not recorded which). The CDR3: CASSFGGANTGELFF. The DNA of the CDR3 is TGTGCCAGCAGTTTTGGGGGGGCGAACACCGGGGAGCTGTTTTTT.